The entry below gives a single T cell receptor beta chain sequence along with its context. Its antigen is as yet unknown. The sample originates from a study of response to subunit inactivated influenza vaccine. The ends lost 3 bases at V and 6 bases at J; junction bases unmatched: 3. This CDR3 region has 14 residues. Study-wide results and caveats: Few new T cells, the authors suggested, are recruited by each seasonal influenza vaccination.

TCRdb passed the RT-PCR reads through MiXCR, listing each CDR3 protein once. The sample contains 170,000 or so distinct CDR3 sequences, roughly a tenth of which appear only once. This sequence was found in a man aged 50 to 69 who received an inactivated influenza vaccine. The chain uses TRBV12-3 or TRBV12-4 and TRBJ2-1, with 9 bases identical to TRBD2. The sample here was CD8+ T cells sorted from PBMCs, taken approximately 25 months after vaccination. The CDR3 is CASSFSGGTNEQFF. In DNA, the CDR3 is TGTGCCAGCAGTTTTAGCGGGGGAACCAATGAGCAGTTCTTC.